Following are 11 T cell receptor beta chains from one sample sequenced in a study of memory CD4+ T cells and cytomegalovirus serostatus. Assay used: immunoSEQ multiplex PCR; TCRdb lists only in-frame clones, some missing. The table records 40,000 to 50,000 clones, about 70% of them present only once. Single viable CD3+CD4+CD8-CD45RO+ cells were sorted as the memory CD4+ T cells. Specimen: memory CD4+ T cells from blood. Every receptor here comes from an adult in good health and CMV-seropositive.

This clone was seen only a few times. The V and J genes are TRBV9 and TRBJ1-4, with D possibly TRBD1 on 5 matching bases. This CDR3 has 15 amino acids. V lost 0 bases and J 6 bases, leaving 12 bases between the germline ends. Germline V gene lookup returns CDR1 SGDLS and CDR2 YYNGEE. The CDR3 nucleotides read TGTGCCAGCAGCGTAGGGGGACGTGGGGATGAAAAACTGTTTTTT. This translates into CASSVGGRGDEKLFF.

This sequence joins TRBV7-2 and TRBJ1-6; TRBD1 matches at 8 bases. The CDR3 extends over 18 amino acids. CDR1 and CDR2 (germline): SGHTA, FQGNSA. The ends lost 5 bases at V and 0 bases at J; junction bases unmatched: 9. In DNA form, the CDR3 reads TGTGCCAGCAGCGTTGGACAGGGAGGTCACTCCTATAATTCACCCCTCCACTTT. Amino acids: CASSVGQGGHSYNSPLHF. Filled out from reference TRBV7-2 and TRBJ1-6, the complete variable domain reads GAGVSQSPSNKVTEKGKDVELRCDPISGHTALYWYRQSLGQGLEFLIYFQGNSAPDKSGLPSDRFSAERTGGSVSTLTIQRTQQEDSAVYLCASSVGQGGHSYNSPLHFGNGTRLTVT.

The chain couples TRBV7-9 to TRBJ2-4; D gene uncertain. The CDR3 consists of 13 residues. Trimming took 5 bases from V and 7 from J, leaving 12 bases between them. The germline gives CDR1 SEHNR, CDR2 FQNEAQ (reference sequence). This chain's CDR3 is CASSPAAGNIQYF. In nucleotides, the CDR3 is TGTGCCAGCAGCCCGGCGGCCGGGAACATTCAGTACTTC.

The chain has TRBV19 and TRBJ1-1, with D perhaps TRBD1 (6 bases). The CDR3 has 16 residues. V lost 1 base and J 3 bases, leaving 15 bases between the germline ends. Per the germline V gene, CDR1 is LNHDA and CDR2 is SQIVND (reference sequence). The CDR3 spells CASSIARGLVDTEAFF. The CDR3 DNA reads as TGTGCCAGTAGTATAGCGAGGGGGTTGGTTGACACTGAAGCTTTCTTT. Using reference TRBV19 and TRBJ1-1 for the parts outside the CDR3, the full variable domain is DGGITQSPKYLFRKEGQNVTLSCEQNLNHDAMYWYRQDPGQGLRLIYYSQIVNDFQKGDIAEGYSVSREKKESFPLTVTSAQKNPTAFYLCASSIARGLVDTEAFFGQGTRLTVV.

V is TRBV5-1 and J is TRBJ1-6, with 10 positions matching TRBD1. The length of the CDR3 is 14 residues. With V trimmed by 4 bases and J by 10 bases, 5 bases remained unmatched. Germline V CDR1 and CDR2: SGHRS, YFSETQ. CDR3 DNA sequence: TGCGCCAGCAGCCCCGGGACAGGGGAATCACCCCTCCACTTT. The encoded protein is CASSPGTGESPLHF.

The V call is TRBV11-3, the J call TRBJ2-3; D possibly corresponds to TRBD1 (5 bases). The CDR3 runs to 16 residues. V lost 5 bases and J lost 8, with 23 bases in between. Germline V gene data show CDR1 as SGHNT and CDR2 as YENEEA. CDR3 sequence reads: CASSITYRVEGVTQYF. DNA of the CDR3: TGTGCCAGCAGCATAACCTACAGAGTGGAAGGGGTTACGCAGTATTTT.

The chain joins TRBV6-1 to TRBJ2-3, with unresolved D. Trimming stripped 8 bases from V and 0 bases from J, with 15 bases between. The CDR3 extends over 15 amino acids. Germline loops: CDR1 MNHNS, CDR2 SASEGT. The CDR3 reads CASCLGGPSTDTQYF. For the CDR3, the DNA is TGTGCCAGCTGTTTGGGCGGTCCCAGCACAGATACGCAGTATTTT.

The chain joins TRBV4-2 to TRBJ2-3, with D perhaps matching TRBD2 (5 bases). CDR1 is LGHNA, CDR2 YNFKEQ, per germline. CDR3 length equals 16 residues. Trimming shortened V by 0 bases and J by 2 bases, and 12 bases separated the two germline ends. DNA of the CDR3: TGTGCCAGCAGCCAAGATAGGGCAGGACTCACAGATACGCAGTATTTT. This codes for CASSQDRAGLTDTQYF.

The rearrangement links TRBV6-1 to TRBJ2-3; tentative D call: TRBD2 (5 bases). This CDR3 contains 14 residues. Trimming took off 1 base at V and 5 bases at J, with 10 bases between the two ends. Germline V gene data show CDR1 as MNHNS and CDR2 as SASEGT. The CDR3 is CASSEGVGRDTQYF. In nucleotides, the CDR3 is TGTGCCAGCAGTGAAGGGGTAGGGAGAGATACGCAGTATTTT.

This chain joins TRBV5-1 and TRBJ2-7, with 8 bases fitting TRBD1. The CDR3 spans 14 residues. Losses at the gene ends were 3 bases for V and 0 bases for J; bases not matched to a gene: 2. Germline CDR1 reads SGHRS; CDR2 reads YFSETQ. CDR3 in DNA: TGCGCCAGCAGCTGGGGACAGGACTCCTACGAGCAGTACTTC. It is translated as CASSWGQDSYEQYF.

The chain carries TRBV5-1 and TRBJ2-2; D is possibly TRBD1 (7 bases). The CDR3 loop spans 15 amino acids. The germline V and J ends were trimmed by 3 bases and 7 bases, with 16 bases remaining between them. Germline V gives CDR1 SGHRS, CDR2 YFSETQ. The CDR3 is CASSSQGGDGGELFF. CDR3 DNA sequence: TGCGCCAGCAGCTCGCAGGGGGGCGATGGCGGGGAGCTGTTTTTT.